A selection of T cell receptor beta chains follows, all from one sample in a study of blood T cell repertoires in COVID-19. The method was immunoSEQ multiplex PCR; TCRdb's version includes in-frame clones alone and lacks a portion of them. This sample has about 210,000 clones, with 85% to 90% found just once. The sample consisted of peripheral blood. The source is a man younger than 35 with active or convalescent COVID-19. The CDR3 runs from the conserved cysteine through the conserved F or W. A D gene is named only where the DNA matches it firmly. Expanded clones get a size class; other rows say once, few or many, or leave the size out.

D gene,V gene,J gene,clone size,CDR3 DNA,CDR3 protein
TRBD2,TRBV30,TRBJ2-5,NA,TGTGCCTGGAGCGGGCTAGCGGGAGGGCTTTTGGAGACCCAGTACTTC,CAWSGLAGGLLETQYF
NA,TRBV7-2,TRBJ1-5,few,TGTGCCAGCACCCCGGCAGGATCCCAGCCCCAGCATTTT,CASTPAGSQPQHF
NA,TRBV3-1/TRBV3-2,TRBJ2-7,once,TGTGCCAGCAGCCCCCTCGCAGGAGGGCTTAATGACGAGCAGTACTTC,CASSPLAGGLNDEQYF
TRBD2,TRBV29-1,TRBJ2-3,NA,TGCAGCGGTACTAGCGGCGGAGATACGCAGTATTTT,CSGTSGGDTQYF
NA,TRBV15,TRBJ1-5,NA,TGTGCCACCAGCAGAGTGATACAAGTCCGATCAGGCCAGCCCCAGCATTTT,CATSRVIQVRSGQPQHF
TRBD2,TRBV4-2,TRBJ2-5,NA,TGTGCCAGCAGCCAAGCGACTAGCGGAGAGACCCAGTACTTC,CASSQATSGETQYF
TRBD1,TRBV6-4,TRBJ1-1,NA,TGTGCCAGCAGGAGGACAGGGGATTACACTGAAGCTTTCTTT,CASRRTGDYTEAFF
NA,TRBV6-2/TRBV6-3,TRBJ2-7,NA,TGTGCCAGCAGTAAAGGACAGTCCTACGAGCAGTACTTC,CASSKGQSYEQYF
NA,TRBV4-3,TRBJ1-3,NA,TGCGCCAGCAGCCAATTAAGGGGTTCTGGAAACACCATATATTTT,CASSQLRGSGNTIYF
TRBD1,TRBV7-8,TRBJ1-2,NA,TGTGCCAGCAGCTTAAGGTCACAGGGGGGAGGCTACACCTTC,CASSLRSQGGGYTF
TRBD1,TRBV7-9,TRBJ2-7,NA,TGTGCCAGCAGCGTAAGCCGGGACAGGGGTTACGAGCAGTACTTC,CASSVSRDRGYEQYF
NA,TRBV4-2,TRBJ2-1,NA,TGTGCCAGCAGCCAAGCACTATACAATGAGCAGTTCTTC,CASSQALYNEQFF
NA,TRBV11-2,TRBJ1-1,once,TGTGCCAGCAGCTTAAACGCGGGGTCTGAAGCTTTCTTT,CASSLNAGSEAFF
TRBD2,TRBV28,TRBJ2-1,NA,TGTGCCAGCAGTAAGCGAGGGACTAGCAACAATGAGCAGTTCTTC,CASSKRGTSNNEQFF
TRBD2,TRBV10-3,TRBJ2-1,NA,TGTGCCATCAGCCGACAAGGACTAGCGGGAAGTCGGGGCACACACAATGAGCAGTTCTTC,CAISRQGLAGSRGTHNEQFF
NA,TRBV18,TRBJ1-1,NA,TGTGCCAGCTCCCGGGGGGTTATGAACACTGAAGCTTTCTTT,CASSRGVMNTEAFF
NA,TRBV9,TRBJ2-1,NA,TGTGCCAGCAGCGTAGCGGCTAGCGTCTCCTACAATGAGCAGTTCTTC,CASSVAASVSYNEQFF
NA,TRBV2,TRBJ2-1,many,TGTGCCAGCAGTGAAGCCTTGTTCGGGAGCCGCGAGCAGTTCTTC,CASSEALFGSREQFF
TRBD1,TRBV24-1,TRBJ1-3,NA,TGTGCCACCAGTGATTCCGACAGGGGGGGAAACACCATATATTTT,CATSDSDRGGNTIYF
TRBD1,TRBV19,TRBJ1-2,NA,TGTGCCAGTAGCTTATCCAGGGGGTCAGGGTATGGCTACACCTTC,CASSLSRGSGYGYTF
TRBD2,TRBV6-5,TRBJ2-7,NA,TGTGCCAGCAGTTACATGACCAGCGGGGGCTACGAGCAGTACTTC,CASSYMTSGGYEQYF
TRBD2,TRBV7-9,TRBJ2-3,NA,TGTGCCAGCAGCTGGCCGGGACTAGCGGACACAGATACGCAGTATTTT,CASSWPGLADTDTQYF
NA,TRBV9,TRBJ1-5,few,TGTGCCAGCAGCGTAGGGTCAGGGGCGGGCCCCCAGCATTTT,CASSVGSGAGPQHF
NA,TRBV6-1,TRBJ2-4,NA,TGTGCCAGCAGTGTAGGAAAACAGTTAGCCAAAAACATTCAGTACTTC,CASSVGKQLAKNIQYF
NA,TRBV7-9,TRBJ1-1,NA,TGTGCCAGCAGCTTTTTCGCAGGGAACATGAACACTGAAGCTTTCTTT,CASSFFAGNMNTEAFF
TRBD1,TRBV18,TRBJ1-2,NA,TGTGCCAGCTCACCTCTACCCAGGACAGGTCCTGAGCCTCATGGCTACACCTTC,CASSPLPRTGPEPHGYTF
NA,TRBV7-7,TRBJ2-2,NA,TGTGCCAGCAGTCCCACACCGGGACATCAAACCGGGGAGCTGTTTTTT,CASSPTPGHQTGELFF
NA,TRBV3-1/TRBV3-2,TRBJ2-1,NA,TGTGCCAGCGCCCAGGGTATCTACAATGAGCAGTTCTTC,CASAQGIYNEQFF
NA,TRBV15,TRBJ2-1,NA,TGTGCCACCAGCAGAGTGGAGGGGTCCTACAATGAGCAGTTCTTC,CATSRVEGSYNEQFF
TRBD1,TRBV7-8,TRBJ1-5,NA,TGTGCCAGCAGCTTTGGGACAGGGAGCAATCAGCCCCAGCATTTT,CASSFGTGSNQPQHF
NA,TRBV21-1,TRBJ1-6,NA,TGTGCCAGCAGCAAAGGGCATGATTCACCCCTCCACTTT,CASSKGHDSPLHF
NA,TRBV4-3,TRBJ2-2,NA,TGCGCCAGCAGCCAAGATTGGCGTCGGGGTTTAGTAACCGGGGAGCTGTTTTTT,CASSQDWRRGLVTGELFF
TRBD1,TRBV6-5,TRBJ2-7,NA,TGTGCCAGCAGCTGGACAGGGGCGACGGGCGAGCAGTACTTC,CASSWTGATGEQYF
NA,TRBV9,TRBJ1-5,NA,TGTGCCAGCAGCGCGGGGACACAGGGTCAGCCCCAGCATTTT,CASSAGTQGQPQHF
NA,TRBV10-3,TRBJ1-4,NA,TGTGCCATCAGCGGAGGAAGGCTCGACTCCTTGGCGGCTAATGAAAAACTGTTTTTT,CAISGGRLDSLAANEKLFF
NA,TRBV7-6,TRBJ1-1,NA,TGTGCCAGCAGCCCCAAAGGGCGGGACACTGAAGCTTTCTTT,CASSPKGRDTEAFF
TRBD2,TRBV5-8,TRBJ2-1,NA,TGTGCCAGCAGAACGGGACTAGCGGTTTACAATGAGCAGTTCTTC,CASRTGLAVYNEQFF
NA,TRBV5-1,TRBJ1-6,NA,TGCGCCAGCAGCTTGTCAGGATCCTATAATTCACCCCTCCACTTT,CASSLSGSYNSPLHF
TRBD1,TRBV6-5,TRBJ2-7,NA,TGTGCCAGCAGATTCGGGGACAGGGGGCGGAACGAGCAGTACTTC,CASRFGDRGRNEQYF
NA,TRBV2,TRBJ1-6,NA,TGTGCCAGCAATATAGTACAGGGTAATTCACCCCTCCACTTT,CASNIVQGNSPLHF
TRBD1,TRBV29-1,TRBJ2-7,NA,TGCAGCGTTGGCGTTCACAGGGGAGAGCAGTACTTC,CSVGVHRGEQYF
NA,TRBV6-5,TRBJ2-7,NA,TGTGCCAGCCAGATGGGGCTAAATTACGAGCAGTACTTC,CASQMGLNYEQYF
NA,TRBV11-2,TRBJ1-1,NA,TGTGCCAGCAGCTTAGTGGCTGGCACTGAAGCTTTCTTT,CASSLVAGTEAFF
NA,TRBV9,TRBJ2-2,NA,TGTGCCAGCAGCGCCGGCCTCGGACTACCAGCCGGGGAGCTGTTTTTT,CASSAGLGLPAGELFF
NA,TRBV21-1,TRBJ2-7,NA,TGTGCCAGTGGCGCCCGGACAGGCTACTCCTACGAGCAGTACTTC,CASGARTGYSYEQYF